The 8 T cell receptor beta chains below all came from one sample that was sequenced in a study of cytomegalovirus exposure and HLA in healthy donors. Profiling relied on immunoSEQ multiplex PCR, and the TCRdb table lists in-frame clones only, not all of them. Here the sample spans roughly 350,000 clones, roughly 90% being singletons. The sample taken for sequencing was PBMCs. These receptors were obtained from a woman aged 18-30 years in good health and CMV-seronegative.

The chain has TRBV6-6 and TRBJ2-1, with 13 nucleotides matching TRBD2. V dropped 5 bases and J dropped 7; count of bases not matched to a gene: 5. This CDR3 spans 15 amino acids. Germline CDR1 MNHNY, CDR2 SVGAGI (reference sequence). This chain's CDR3 is CASSPGTSGKNEQFF. CDR3 bases: TGTGCCAGCAGTCCCGGGACTAGCGGGAAAAATGAGCAGTTCTTC.

V is TRBV5-1 and J is TRBJ1-1; maybe TRBD1 (5 bases). Germline CDR1 and CDR2: SGHRS and YFSETQ. The V and J ends lost 4 bases and 1 base respectively, with 14 bases between them. The CDR3 runs 15 residues. CDR3 nucleotides: TGCGCCAGCAGCGGGGCGGACGGTGCGAACACTGAAGCTTTCTTT. It translates to CASSGADGANTEAFF.

The rearrangement uses TRBV6-5 and TRBJ2-7; 7 bases align to TRBD2. The CDR3 length is 12 residues. Germline V gene data show CDR1 as MNHEY and CDR2 as SVGAGI. Losses at the gene ends were 6 bases for V and 6 bases for J; bases not matched to a gene: 5. The CDR3 coding sequence is TGTGCCAGCAGAGGGACTACTATCGAGCAGTACTTC. It encodes CASRGTTIEQYF.

A few counts support this clone. The rearrangement joins TRBV9 to TRBJ1-2, with D perhaps TRBD1 (6 bases). The CDR3 length is 14 residues. Germline lookup yields CDR1 SGDLS and CDR2 YYNGEE. Trimming took off 3 bases at V and 6 bases at J, with 15 bases between the two ends. Written as DNA, the CDR3 is TGTGCCAGCAGCGCCCTTCGGGGGGCCCATGGCTACACCTTC. Amino acids: CASSALRGAHGYTF.

This rearrangement joins TRBV9 to TRBJ2-7; D possibly corresponds to TRBD2 (6 bases). The germline V gene encodes CDR1 SGDLS and CDR2 YYNGEE. CDR3 length: 16 residues. V was shortened by 0 bases and J by 2 bases, with 15 bases between the two germline ends. The CDR3 here is CASSVEVAATAYEQYF. The CDR3 DNA is TGTGCCAGCAGCGTAGAGGTAGCGGCGACTGCCTACGAGCAGTACTTC.

The chain couples TRBV11-1 to TRBJ2-3, with TRBD2 matching over 9 bases. This CDR3 has 16 residues. Trimming removed 5 bases from V and 3 bases from J; junction bases left unmatched: 9. In germline, CDR1 is SGHAT, CDR2 FQDESV (reference sequence). CDR3 DNA sequence: TGTGCCAGCAGCCGCCCCGAAAGCGGGAGGACAGATACGCAGTATTTT. Protein product: CASSRPESGRTDTQYF.

The chain recombines TRBV4-1 with TRBJ2-7; TRBD2 matches at 7 bases. Trimming took 1 base from V and 5 from J; bases not matched to a gene: 5. The CDR3 runs to 14 residues. CDR1 MGHRA and CDR2 YSYEKL come from the germline V gene. Here the CDR3 DNA reads TGCGCCAGCAGCCAAGGCGGGACTATCAACGAGCAGTACTTC. Its protein product is CASSQGGTINEQYF.

This chain's CDR3 is CASSPRSQYGAFF. The CDR3 region has the DNA TGTGCCAGCAGCCCTCGAAGTCAATACGGAGCTTTCTTT. The chain employs TRBV7-9 and TRBJ1-1; no reliable D call. The CDR3 contains 13 residues. V lost 5 bases, J lost 10 bases, and 17 bases lay in between. Germline CDR1 is SEHNR and CDR2 is FQNEAQ (reference sequence).